The next 20 T cell receptor beta chains were all read from a single sample in a study of T cell responses to AZD1222 COVID-19 vaccine. Measured with immunoSEQ multiplex PCR; TCRdb has only the in-frame clones, and not every one. The sample consists of 150,000 to 200,000 clones, approximately 91% of them appearing once. The sequencing here drew on peripheral blood, taken 28 days after the second AZD1222 dose. These receptors were taken from an adult who received the AZD1222 COVID-19 vaccine.

The gene calls are TRBV9 and TRBJ2-3; 7 nucleotides line up with TRBD2. Per germline, CDR1 SGDLS and CDR2 YYNGEE. The ends lost 3 bases at V and 8 bases at J; junction bases unmatched: 15. CDR3 length: 16 amino acids. CDR3 sequence reads: CASSAGLVPLGGTQYF. CDR3 DNA: TGTGCCAGCAGCGCAGGACTAGTCCCCCTCGGTGGTACGCAGTATTTT.

This clone was seen only once. The V call is TRBV2, the J call TRBJ2-2; D perhaps matches TRBD2 (5 bases). This CDR3 is built from 14 residues. Trimming took off 4 bases at V and 9 bases at J, with 15 bases between the two ends. Germline CDR1 reads SNHLY; CDR2 reads FYNNEI. This CDR3 is CASSVLGGGRELFF. DNA for the CDR3: TGTGCCAGCAGTGTTTTGGGTGGAGGCCGGGAGCTGTTTTTT.

The V call is TRBV18, the J call TRBJ2-5; perhaps TRBD1 as D (6 bases). The CDR3 is made up of 13 amino acids. Germline V gives CDR1 KGHSH, CDR2 LQKENI. V was pared by 4 bases and J by 4 bases, with 10 bases between. The CDR3 sequence: CASSLGRGETQYF. The CDR3 region has the DNA TGTGCCAGCTCACTCGGCAGGGGAGAGACCCAGTACTTC.

The rearrangement links TRBV5-4 to TRBJ1-2, with no clear D. This CDR3 contains 15 residues. The ends were cut back, 0 bases at V and 2 bases at J, with 11 bases in the middle. Per germline, CDR1 SGHNT and CDR2 YYREEE (reference sequence). CDR3 sequence reads: CASSLEGGRNYGYTF. The DNA of the CDR3 is TGTGCCAGCAGCTTGGAAGGTGGCAGGAACTATGGCTACACCTTC.

The chain couples TRBV24-1 to TRBJ2-3, with 11 bases lining up with TRBD2. Per the germline V gene, CDR1 is KGHDR and CDR2 is SFDVKD. The CDR3 sequence is 17 residues long. J gave up 4 bases and V 9 bases, and 14 bases lay outside the gene matches. The DNA for the CDR3 is TGTGCCACCCACAATACGCTAGCGGGAGGCCCCGCAGATACGCAGTATTTT. It translates to CATHNTLAGGPADTQYF.

J is TRBJ1-1 and V is TRBV3-1 (or the pseudogene TRBV3-2), with 8 bases matching TRBD1. Trimming took 5 bases from V and 0 from J; bases not matched to a gene: 5. CDR3 length: 15 amino acids. Germline V gene lookup returns CDR1 LGHDT and CDR2 YNNKEL (reference sequence). The CDR3 region is CASSSRTGMNTEAFF. The DNA of the CDR3 is TGTGCCAGCAGCTCGCGGACAGGGATGAACACTGAAGCTTTCTTT.

The CDR3 bases are TGTGCCTGGAGTGGGGTGAAGACAGGGGGCGAATCGTACTATGGCTACACCTTC. It translates to CAWSGVKTGGESYYGYTF. V is TRBV30 and J is TRBJ1-2; 10 bases are shared with TRBD1. J was trimmed by 3 bases and V by 1 base; bases with no gene match: 14. The germline gives CDR1 GTSNPN, CDR2 SVGIG (reference sequence). CDR3 length: 18 amino acids.

V is TRBV7-3 and J is TRBJ2-1; no definite D call. Germline CDR1 reads SGHTA; CDR2 reads FQGTGA. The length of the CDR3 is 16 residues. The V end was cut by 5 bases, the J end by 1 base, with 15 bases between. The CDR3 DNA sequence: TGTGCCAGCAGCCCACATCGGCTAGTTTCCTACAATGAGCAGTTCTTC. It is translated as CASSPHRLVSYNEQFF.

J is TRBJ1-5 and V is TRBV11-2; 7 nucleotides line up with TRBD1. With V trimmed by 2 bases and J by 6 bases, 7 bases remained unmatched. Germline V CDR1 and CDR2: SGHAT, FQNNGV. The CDR3 covers 15 residues. The CDR3 spells CASSLTGAGGQPQHF. Written as DNA, the CDR3 is TGTGCCAGCAGCTTAACTGGGGCAGGGGGTCAGCCCCAGCATTTT.

This clone was seen just once. The rearrangement joins TRBV6-5 to TRBJ1-5, with unresolved D. This CDR3 contains 13 residues. Trimming shortened V by 10 bases and J by 3 bases, and 13 bases separated the two germline ends. Germline lookup yields CDR1 MNHEY and CDR2 SVGAGI. The DNA for the CDR3 is TGTGCCACTCGGGCCACGCTCAATCAGCCCCAGCATTTT. It translates to CATRATLNQPQHF.

This clone was counted only a few times. CDR3 loop: CASTRDRGIVMGENTEAFF. The CDR3 region has the DNA TGTGCCAGTACCCGGGACAGGGGAATAGTTATGGGCGAGAACACTGAAGCTTTCTTT. The chain links TRBV19 to TRBJ1-1, with TRBD1 matching over 10 bases. With 7 bases clipped from V and 1 base from J, the junction kept 18 bases outside the gene matches. The V gene's germline CDR1 is LNHDA and CDR2 SQIVND (reference sequence). The CDR3 is 19 residues long.

This clone is a singleton in its sample. V gene TRBV6-5 combines with J gene TRBJ2-5; 8 nucleotides line up with TRBD1. This CDR3 comprises 14 residues. CDR1 is MNHEY and CDR2 is SVGAGI in the germline V gene. V was pared by 6 bases and J by 4 bases, with 7 bases of the junction left unmatched. The CDR3 loop reads CASSEDRVRETQYF. The CDR3 nucleotides read TGTGCCAGCAGCGAGGACAGGGTTCGAGAGACCCAGTACTTC.

V usage is TRBV18 and J usage is TRBJ1-6; maybe TRBD1 (6 bases). The CDR3 has 15 residues. Trimming took off 3 bases at V and 4 bases at J, with 10 bases between the two ends. Germline V gene data show CDR1 as KGHSH and CDR2 as LQKENI. Here the CDR3 DNA reads TGTGCCAGCTCACCTAACAGGGAGTATAATTCACCCCTCCACTTT. It encodes CASSPNREYNSPLHF.

The CDR3 DNA is TGTGCCACTATGGACAGGGGGTTTTCGGAGACCCAGTACTTC. Translated, it gives CATMDRGFSETQYF. The chain couples TRBV19 to TRBJ2-5, with 10 nucleotides matching TRBD1. The CDR3 extends over 14 amino acids. The germline CDR1 and CDR2 sequences are LNHDA and SQIVND (reference sequence). V trimming: 10 bases; J trimming: 5 bases; junction bases outside the gene matches: 10.

The chain has TRBV5-1 and TRBJ2-5, with D possibly matching TRBD2 (6 bases). CDR1 is SGHRS, CDR2 YFSETQ, per germline. Trimming stripped 4 bases from V and 1 base from J, with 11 bases between. The CDR3 length is 14 residues. Here the CDR3 reads CASSLSGGQETQYF. CDR3 bases: TGCGCCAGCAGCCTTAGCGGCGGCCAAGAGACCCAGTACTTC. The whole variable domain, filled in from reference TRBV5-1 and TRBJ2-5, reads KAGVTQTPRYLIKTRGQQVTLSCSPISGHRSVSWYQQTPGQGLQFLFEYFSETQRNKGNFPGRFSGRQFSNSRSEMNVSTLELGDSALYLCASSLSGGQETQYFGPGTRLLVL.

The rearrangement joins TRBV7-9 to TRBJ1-2, with 7 bases identical to TRBD1. The CDR3 totals 16 residues. V lost 3 bases and J lost 5; bases outside the gene matches: 12. From germline, CDR1 is SEHNR and CDR2 FQNEAQ (reference sequence). The CDR3 sequence: CASSFTGAQSIYGYTF. For the CDR3, the DNA is TGTGCCAGCAGCTTCACAGGGGCTCAATCGATATATGGCTACACCTTC. The full variable domain, in which reference TRBV7-9 and TRBJ1-2 provide the parts outside the CDR3, is DTGVSQNPRHKITKRGQNVTFRCDPISEHNRLYWYRQTLGQGPEFLTYFQNEAQLEKSRLLSDRFSAERPKGSFSTLEIQRTEQGDSAMYLCASSFTGAQSIYGYTFGSGTRLTVV.

The chain links TRBV7-8 to TRBJ2-1; possibly TRBD2 for D (6 bases). V was trimmed by 1 base and J by 4 bases, leaving 11 bases between them. The CDR3 loop spans 15 amino acids. Germline CDR1 reads SGHVS; CDR2 reads FQNEAQ. CDR3 sequence reads: CASSLEPSAYNEQFF. The CDR3 DNA is TGTGCCAGCAGCTTAGAACCTAGCGCATACAATGAGCAGTTCTTC. The variable domain in full, with the rest retrieved from reference TRBV7-8 and TRBJ2-1, is GAGVSQSPRYKVAKRGQDVALRCDPISGHVSLFWYQQALGQGPEFLTYFQNEAQLDKSGLPSDRFFAERPEGSVSTLKIQRTQQEDSAVYLCASSLEPSAYNEQFFGPGTRLTVL.

The rearrangement links TRBV30 to TRBJ1-5; D unresolved. The CDR3 is 17 residues long. Germline CDR1 reads GTSNPN; CDR2 reads SVGIG (reference sequence). Trimming removed 3 bases at V and 6 bases at J, with 24 bases between. The CDR3 sequence is CAWSPLGRPPKVQPQHF. The DNA for the CDR3 is TGTGCCTGGAGCCCCCTTGGGCGGCCTCCAAAGGTTCAGCCCCAGCATTTT.

The chain links TRBV13 to TRBJ2-7; D possibly matches TRBD1 or TRBD2 (5 bases each). Germline lookup yields CDR1 PRHDT and CDR2 FYEKMQ (reference sequence). This CDR3 is built from 16 residues. Trimming removed 5 bases from V and 5 bases from J, with 22 bases in between. The CDR3: CASSLSEGPLMDEQYF. CDR3 DNA: TGTGCCAGCAGCCTCTCCGAGGGACCGTTGATGGACGAGCAGTACTTC.

As regards this clone: The junction departs from the called germline gene at one end, perhaps through a read error. This chain links TRBV7-7 with TRBJ2-5; D might be TRBD1 (6 bases). Germline CDR1 SSHAT, CDR2 FNYEAQ (reference sequence). The CDR3 totals 15 residues. The CDR3 DNA reads TGTGCTAGCAGCTCCGTGACAGGTCTAAGGGAGACCCAGTACTTC. It codes for CASSSVTGLRETQYF.